This T cell receptor beta chain was captured in a study of beta chain features in type 1 diabetes. Overall study context: All of the samples together had 107,917,701 sorted cells examined.

Expressed TCRB transcripts were sequenced, since all the RNA that had been isolated was reverse transcribed. There were several million reads on average in the naive, central memory and regulatory T cell samples. Assay: immunoSEQ multiplex PCR; the TCRdb copy retains only in-frame clones and omits some. The sample contains some 290,000 clones, approximately 24% of which appear only once. Study-wide results and limits: Any role of HLA type in TCRB rearrangement remained unresolved here. For type 1 diabetes patients, VDJ junctions showed fewer insertions and more deletions. TCRB CDR3 length was moderately but significantly reduced in all four CD4+ subsets of Type 1 diabetes patients.

The CDR3 has 16 residues. The ends lost 4 bases at V and 1 base at J; junction bases unmatched: 9. Germline V gene sequence: CDR1 SGDLS, CDR2 YYNGEE. This clone showed up just a few times. The antigen is undetermined. Sequences were obtained from naive CD4+ T cells from blood. The chain joins TRBV9 to TRBJ2-5, with TRBD2 identical over 8 bases. The sequence was collected from a woman in her 30s with type 1 diabetes. As DNA, the CDR3 is TGTGCCAGCAGCCCGGGGGCTAGCGGGCCCCAAGAGACCCAGTACTTC. This gives the protein CASSPGASGPQETQYF.